Sequencing of this T cell receptor (beta chain) was carried out in a study of T cell responses to AZD1222 COVID-19 vaccine. Sequencing used immunoSEQ multiplex PCR; TCRdb keeps in-frame clones, though not all of them. Of roughly 120,000 clones listed, 89% were seen once; the top ten hold 4.4%. CDR1 and CDR2 (germline): LNHDA, SQIVND (reference sequence). The CDR3 runs 14 residues. The ends were cut back, 4 bases at V and 5 bases at J, with 12 bases in the middle. This clone was seen only once. The receptor was derived from an adult in good health. The sample consisted of peripheral blood, taken on day 0 of AZD1222 vaccination. The J gene is TRBJ1-5, the V gene TRBV19; unclear D gene. CDR3 in amino acids: CASSTSQAYQPQHF. The CDR3 DNA sequence: TGTGCCAGTAGTACGTCTCAGGCCTATCAGCCCCAGCATTTT. The full variable domain, in which reference TRBV19 and TRBJ1-5 provide the parts outside the CDR3, is DGGITQSPKYLFRKEGQNVTLSCEQNLNHDAMYWYRQDPGQGLRLIYYSQIVNDFQKGDIAEGYSVSREKKESFPLTVTSAQKNPTAFYLCASSTSQAYQPQHFGDGTRLSIL.